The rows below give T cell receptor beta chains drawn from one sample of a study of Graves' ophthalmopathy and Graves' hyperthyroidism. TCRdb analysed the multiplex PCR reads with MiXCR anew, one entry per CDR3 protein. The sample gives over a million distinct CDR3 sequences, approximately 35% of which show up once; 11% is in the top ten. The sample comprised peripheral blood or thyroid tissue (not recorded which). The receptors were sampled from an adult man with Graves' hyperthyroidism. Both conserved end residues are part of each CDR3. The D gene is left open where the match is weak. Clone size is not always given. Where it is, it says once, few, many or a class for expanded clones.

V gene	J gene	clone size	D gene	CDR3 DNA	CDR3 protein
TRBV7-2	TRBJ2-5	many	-	TGTGCCAGCAGCTTAAGTCAAAAGGAGACCCAGTACTTC	CASSLSQKETQYF
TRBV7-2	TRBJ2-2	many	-	TGTGCCAGCAGCTTAGATTTGGCGAACACCGGGGAGCTGTTTTTT	CASSLDLANTGELFF
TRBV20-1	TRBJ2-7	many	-	TGCAGTGCTAGAGACGCCCAGGGGGGTTCAGGTTACGAGCAGTACTTC	CSARDAQGGSGYEQYF
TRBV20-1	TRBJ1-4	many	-	TGCAGTGCTAGAGATCTGGAACAGGGCAGGGAAAAACTGTTTTTT	CSARDLEQGREKLFF
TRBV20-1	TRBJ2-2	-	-	TGCAGTGCTAGTTCTGGCAACGCGAACACCGGGGAGCTGTTTTTT	CSASSGNANTGELFF
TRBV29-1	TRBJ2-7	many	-	TGCAGCGTCGAAAGCGGACTGAGCTCCTACGAGCAGTACTTC	CSVESGLSSYEQYF
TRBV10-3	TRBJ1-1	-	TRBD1	TGTGCCATCAGTGACCCTTGGGACAGGGTGAACACTGAAGCTTTCTTT	CAISDPWDRVNTEAFF
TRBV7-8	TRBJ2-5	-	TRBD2	TGTGCCAGCAGTCGGACTAGCGGGGGGCTAGAGACCCAGTACTTC	CASSRTSGGLETQYF
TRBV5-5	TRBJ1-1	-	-	TGTGCCAGCAGCTTTTACATGTGGAAGCTGAACACTGAAGCTTTCTTT	CASSFYMWKLNTEAFF
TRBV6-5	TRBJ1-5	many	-	TGTGCCAGCAGTTACGCCGACCGGGCCCCCCAGCATTTT	CASSYADRAPQHF
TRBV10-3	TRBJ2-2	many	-	TGTGCCATCAGTCCGGGACGCGGAGACGCCGGGGAGCTGTTTTTT	CAISPGRGDAGELFF
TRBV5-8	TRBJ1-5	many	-	TGTGCCAGCCATGATCAGCCCCAGCATTTT	CASHDQPQHF
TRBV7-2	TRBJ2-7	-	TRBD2	TGTGCCAGCAGCCCAGGGGCTAGCGGGGGGGCTATAAAGCAGTACTTC	CASSPGASGGAIKQYF
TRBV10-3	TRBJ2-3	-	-	TGTGCCATCAGGGATCTCGTAAGCACAGATACGCAGTATTTT	CAIRDLVSTDTQYF
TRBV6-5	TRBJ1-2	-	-	TGTGCCAGCAGAACGACAGCAACTAACTATGGCTACACCTTC	CASRTTATNYGYTF
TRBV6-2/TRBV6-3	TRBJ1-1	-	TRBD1	TGTGCCAGCAGTAACACCGGGACAGGGGAAGACACTGAAGCTTTCTTT	CASSNTGTGEDTEAFF
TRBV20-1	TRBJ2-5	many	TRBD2	TGCAGTGCAAATACGGGACTAGCGGAACAAGAGACCCAGTACTTC	CSANTGLAEQETQYF
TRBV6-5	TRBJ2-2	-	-	TGTGCCATCAGTGACTACGACCAGGGAACCGGGGAGCTGTTTTTT	CAISDYDQGTGELFF
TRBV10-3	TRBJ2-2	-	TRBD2	TGTGCCAGTAAACTAGCGGGAGAGACGCGAGAGCTGTTTTTT	CASKLAGETRELFF
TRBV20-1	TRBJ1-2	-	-	TGCAGTGCTAGAGATGGAGGCTACACCTTC	CSARDGGYTF
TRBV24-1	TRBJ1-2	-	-	TGTGCCACCAGTTACGGGGGAGCTTATGGCTACACCTTC	CATSYGGAYGYTF
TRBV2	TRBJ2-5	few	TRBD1	TGTGCCAGCAGGGGGACAGGGGCTGCCGGAGAGACCCAGTACTTC	CASRGTGAAGETQYF
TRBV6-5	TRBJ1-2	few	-	TGTGCCAGCTCGGGGGACAAACGGACTAACTATGGCTACACCTTC	CASSGDKRTNYGYTF
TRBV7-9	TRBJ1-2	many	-	TGTGCCAGCAGCTTAGCCCGACAGCGCGATGGCTACACCTTC	CASSLARQRDGYTF
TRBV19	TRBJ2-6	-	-	TGTGCCAGTAGCAGGGATCCCAACGTCCTGACTTTC	CASSRDPNVLTF
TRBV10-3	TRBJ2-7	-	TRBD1	TGTGCCACCCGATGGACAGGGGGCACGCGGGAGCAGTACTTC	CATRWTGGTREQYF
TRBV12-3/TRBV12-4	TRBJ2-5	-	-	TGTGCCAGCAGTTTAGGCAGCGCGAACACCGGGGAGACCCAGTACTTC	CASSLGSANTGETQYF
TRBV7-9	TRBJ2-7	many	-	TGTGCCAGCAGCTTACACTCCTCACCCCACGAGCAGTACTTC	CASSLHSSPHEQYF
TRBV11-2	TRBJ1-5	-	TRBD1	TGTGCTACACGAAGACAGGGATCTACTCAGCCCCAGCATTTT	CATRRQGSTQPQHF
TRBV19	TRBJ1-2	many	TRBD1	TGTGCCAGTAGTCCCATTCCGGGACAGACAACTAAACGCTATGGCTACACCTTC	CASSPIPGQTTKRYGYTF
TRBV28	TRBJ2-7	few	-	TGTGCCAGCAGGCCCGTGGGAGACAGGACGTACGAGCAGTACTTC	CASRPVGDRTYEQYF
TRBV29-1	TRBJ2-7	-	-	TGCAGCGTTGAAGATCCGGGGGAGAGGTACGAGCAGTACTTC	CSVEDPGERYEQYF
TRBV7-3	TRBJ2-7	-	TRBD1	TGTGCCAGCAGCCCCCTCGGGACAGGAGACTACGAGCAGTACTTC	CASSPLGTGDYEQYF
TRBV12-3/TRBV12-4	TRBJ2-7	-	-	TGTGCCAGCAGCCACCTTCACAGGCGCTCCTACGAGCAGTACTTC	CASSHLHRRSYEQYF
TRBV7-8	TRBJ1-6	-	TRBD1	TGTGCCAGCAGCCAGGGACAGCTCTATAATTCACCCCTCCACTTT	CASSQGQLYNSPLHF
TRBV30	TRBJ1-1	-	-	TGTGCCTGGAGTTTAGGTGAAGCTTTCTTT	CAWSLGEAFF
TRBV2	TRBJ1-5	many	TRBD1	TGTGCCAGCAGCGGTAGACAGGGGGCTCAGCCCCAGCATTTT	CASSGRQGAQPQHF